Sequencing of this T cell receptor (beta chain) was carried out in a study of identical twins. Study-wide points: Out-of-frame beta sequences exhibited a weaker degree of excess twin sharing. Models underpredicted monozygotic twin sharing of out-of-frame TCR alpha.

In TCRdb, the 5' RACE reads were re-called with MiXCR into one record per CDR3 protein. In the table there are roughly 710,000 distinct CDR3 sequences, 6.1% of which are singletons. This CDR3 contains 15 residues. Per the germline V gene, CDR1 is SEHNR and CDR2 is FQNEAQ (reference sequence). On this clonotype: Its antigen is currently unknown. A junction end diverges from the germline sequence, so it may reflect a read error.

Sequencing was performed on naive T cells sorted from blood. The rearrangement links TRBV7-9 to TRBJ1-5, with unresolved D. The sequence was collected from a man between 18 and 35 years old in good health. DNA of the CDR3: TGTGCCAGCAGCTTAGCAGGGAGCAGCAATCAGCCCCGGCATTTT. As protein: CASSLAGSSNQPRHF.